This T cell receptor (beta chain) is from a study of blood T cells in healthy people across ages. Trimming shortened V by 3 bases and J by 1 base, and 9 bases separated the two germline ends. In germline, CDR1 is LNHDA, CDR2 SQIVND (reference sequence). This CDR3 contains 14 residues. This clonotype was observed a handful of times. It was with a sample-barcoded 5' primer and a J-beta primer mix that a second PCR of roughly 6 to 12 cycles was run. One entry per CDR3 protein, called by TCRdb with MiXCR from the 5' RACE reads. The sample lists some 760,000 distinct CDR3 sequences; more than 20% were seen once. A further study also used this sample, focusing on T cells of mothers and their children. That work adds: Healthy Caucasian mothers, a few in number, and their six children were the donors.

This chain joins TRBV19 and TRBJ1-1; weak D call: TRBD1 (6 bases). Sequenced: blood. The sequence came from a boy aged 5-17 years in good health. This CDR3 reads CASSIGGPNTEAFF. For the CDR3, the DNA is TGTGCCAGTAGTATCGGGGGCCCGAACACTGAAGCTTTCTTT.